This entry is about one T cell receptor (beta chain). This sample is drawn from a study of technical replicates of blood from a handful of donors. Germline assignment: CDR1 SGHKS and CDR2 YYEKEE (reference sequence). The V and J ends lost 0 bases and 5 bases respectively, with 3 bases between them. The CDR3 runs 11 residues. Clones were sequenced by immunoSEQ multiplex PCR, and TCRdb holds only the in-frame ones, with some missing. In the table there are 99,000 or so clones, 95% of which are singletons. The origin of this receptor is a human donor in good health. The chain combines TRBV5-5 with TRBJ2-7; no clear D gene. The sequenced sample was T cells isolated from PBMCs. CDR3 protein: CASSLADEQYF. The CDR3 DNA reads TGTGCCAGCAGCTTGGCGGACGAGCAGTACTTC.